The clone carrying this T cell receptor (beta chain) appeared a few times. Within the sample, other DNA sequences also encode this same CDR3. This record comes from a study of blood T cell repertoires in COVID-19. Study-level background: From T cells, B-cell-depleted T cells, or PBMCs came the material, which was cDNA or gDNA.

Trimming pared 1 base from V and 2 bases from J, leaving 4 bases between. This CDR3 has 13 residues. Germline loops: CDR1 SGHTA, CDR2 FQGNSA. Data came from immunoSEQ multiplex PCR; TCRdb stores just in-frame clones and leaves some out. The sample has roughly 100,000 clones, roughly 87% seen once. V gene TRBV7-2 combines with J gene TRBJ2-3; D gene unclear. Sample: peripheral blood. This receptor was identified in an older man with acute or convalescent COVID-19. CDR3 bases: TGTGCCAGCAGCTTAGTATACACAGATACGCAGTATTTT. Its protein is CASSLVYTDTQYF.